What follows describes a single T cell receptor (beta chain). Its antigen is currently unknown. The CDR3 carries no conserved terminal phenylalanine or tryptophan, so it likely arises from a read error. The source of the sample is a study of tumor and adjacent non-tumor tissue in lung cancer. As for the study in general: Patients comprised 12 adenocarcinoma, a couple of squamous cell carcinoma and 1 small cell lung cancer.

The library came from three nested PCR rounds adapted from ARM-PCR protocols. TCRdb reprocessed the multiplex PCR reads via MiXCR and lists one record per CDR3 protein. The repertoire has about 81,000 distinct CDR3 sequences, 72% of them found once; the top ten carry about 9.5%. The germline CDR1 and CDR2 sequences are SGHRS and YFSETQ. The CDR3 is 13 residues long. General study results and limits: TCR diversity was significantly greater in tumor than normal lung tissue. Tumor repertoires had a smaller top 100 clone share than normal lung.

RNA was extracted from bulk tissue without any cell sorting. Sequences were obtained from lung tumor tissue. The rearrangement uses TRBV5-1 and TRBJ2-7; D perhaps matches TRBD2 (5 bases). The receptor was derived from a woman aged 40 to 49 with non-small cell lung cancer. The CDR3 coding sequence is TGCGCCAACAGCTTGGAGGTCGGGTTGGAGCAGTACCTC. Encoded protein: CANSLEVGLEQYL.